A single sample gave rise to the 31 T cell receptor beta chains below, sequenced in a study of blood T cell repertoires in COVID-19. Profiling relied on immunoSEQ multiplex PCR, and the TCRdb table lists in-frame clones only, not all of them. The table lists approximately 100,000 clones, approximately 90% of them singletons. Specimen: peripheral blood. The receptors originated from a human donor with acute or convalescent COVID-19. The donor label of this sample is uncertain.

The genes are TRBV12-3 or TRBV12-4 and TRBJ1-4; D ambiguous. This CDR3 has 13 amino acids. The germline V and J ends were trimmed by 3 bases and 5 bases, with 7 bases remaining between them. DNA for the CDR3: TGTGCCAGCAGTTTCGTGCGGAATGAAAAACTGTTTTTT. Its protein product is CASSFVRNEKLFF.

The rearrangement joins TRBV6-5 to TRBJ1-2, with 9 bases lining up with TRBD1. Trimming cost V 6 bases and J 7 bases; bases outside gene matches: 12. Germline assignment: CDR1 MNHEY and CDR2 SVGAGI. The length of the CDR3 is 15 residues. The CDR3 coding sequence is TGTGCCAGCAGCGACCCACAGGGGGCGAGGAGTGGCTACACCTTC. It encodes CASSDPQGARSGYTF.

This rearrangement joins TRBV6-5 to TRBJ2-2; weak D call: TRBD1 (6 bases). This CDR3 spans 16 amino acids. Looked up from germline, CDR1 is MNHEY and CDR2 is SVGAGI. Trimming cost V 2 bases and J 2 bases, with 12 bases left between them. CDR3 region: CASSYGGRGNTGELFF. In DNA, the CDR3 is TGTGCCAGCAGTTACGGTGGCAGGGGTAACACCGGGGAGCTGTTTTTT.

V is TRBV10-3 and J is TRBJ1-2; no reliable D call. V was cut by 0 bases and J by 8 bases, with 10 bases left in between. This CDR3 is 13 amino acids long. Germline V CDR1 and CDR2: ENHRY, SYGVKD. CDR3 residues: CAISESGGEGYTF. The CDR3 nucleotides are TGTGCCATCAGTGAGTCGGGAGGAGAGGGCTACACCTTC.

The chain joins TRBV6-1 to TRBJ1-4; D gene ambiguous. CDR3 length equals 16 residues. V was pared by 6 bases and J by 4 bases, with 18 bases between. Per germline, CDR1 MNHNS and CDR2 SASEGT. The CDR3 DNA follows: TGTGCCAGCAGAGAACAGAGCGGGGTAATTAATGAAAAACTGTTTTTT. Translation: CASREQSGVINEKLFF.

This clone has a single count. The chain recombines TRBV5-1 with TRBJ2-3; 13 positions agree with TRBD2. Germline V gene sequence: CDR1 SGHRS, CDR2 YFSETQ. The CDR3 is 16 residues long. The trim removed 4 bases at V and 1 base at J, leaving 3 bases unmatched. CDR3 sequence (DNA): TGCGCCAGCAGCACCGGACTAGCGGGAGGCACAGATACGCAGTATTTT. This translates into CASSTGLAGGTDTQYF.

The V call is TRBV25-1, the J call TRBJ2-7, with a tentative D call TRBD2 (7 bases). Germline CDR1 reads MGHDK; CDR2 reads SYGVNS. The V and J ends lost 6 bases and 11 bases respectively, with 32 bases between them. The CDR3 spans 17 residues. CDR3 region: CASRGGGGNLNLAWEYF. The DNA for the CDR3 is TGTGCCAGCAGGGGAGGGGGAGGAAACCTAAATCTGGCGTGGGAGTACTTC.

This chain connects TRBV19 to TRBJ1-3, with D unclear. CDR3 size: 16 residues. The V and J ends lost 7 bases and 0 bases respectively, with 16 bases between them. The V gene's germline CDR1 is LNHDA and CDR2 SQIVND (reference sequence). This chain's CDR3 is CASIPGGASSGNTIYF. The CDR3 nucleotides read TGTGCCAGTATTCCCGGCGGCGCCAGCTCTGGAAACACCATATATTTT.

The chain employs TRBV11-1 and TRBJ1-1; 10 nucleotides agree with TRBD1. Trimming took 5 bases from V and 10 from J; bases not matched to a gene: 7. The CDR3 is 13 residues long. Looked up from germline, CDR1 is SGHAT and CDR2 is FQDESV (reference sequence). Here the CDR3 DNA reads TGTGCCAGCAGCCTCGGACAGGGGGAGGGAGCTTTCTTT. Encoded protein: CASSLGQGEGAFF.

The chain uses TRBV9 and TRBJ1-1; tentative D call: TRBD1 (6 bases). Looked up from germline, CDR1 is SGDLS and CDR2 is YYNGEE. The CDR3 is 15 residues long. With 0 bases removed from V and 7 bases from J, the gap between germline ends came to 16 bases. The CDR3 loop is CASSVGSAGAGEAFF. Written as DNA, the CDR3 is TGTGCCAGCAGCGTAGGTAGTGCAGGGGCCGGTGAAGCTTTCTTT.

This clone was found once. This rearrangement joins TRBV4-3 to TRBJ2-1, with 11 bases identical to TRBD2. The CDR3 loop spans 17 amino acids. J lost 9 bases, V lost 1 base, and 11 bases had no gene match. Germline loops: CDR1 LGHNA, CDR2 YSLEER. The CDR3 DNA follows: TGCGCCAGCAGCCAAGCCGTACTAGCGGGGGAGATAGGTGAGCAGTTCTTC. Translating it yields CASSQAVLAGEIGEQFF.

The chain is built from TRBV5-8 and TRBJ2-1; 9 bases are a match to TRBD2. CDR3 length: 15 amino acids. The germline gives CDR1 SGHTS, CDR2 YDEGEE. Losses at the gene ends were 0 bases for V and 7 bases for J; bases not matched to a gene: 5. The CDR3 DNA reads as TGTGCCAGCAGCTTGGCCGGGACTAGCTTTAATGAGCAGTTCTTC. Translated, it gives CASSLAGTSFNEQFF.

The chain is built from TRBV27 and TRBJ1-5; D uncertain. The CDR3 spans 15 residues. The V gene's germline CDR1 is MNHEY and CDR2 SMNVEV (reference sequence). V was shortened by 0 bases and J by 1 base, with 7 bases between the two germline ends. The DNA for the CDR3 is TGTGCCAGCAGTTTATCTGGGGAGAGCAATCAGCCCCAGCATTTT. Residues: CASSLSGESNQPQHF.

The V call is TRBV11-2, the J call TRBJ2-5, with 7 bases that match TRBD2. Trimming removed 5 bases from V and 4 bases from J; junction bases left unmatched: 7. The CDR3 length is 14 residues. CDR1 and CDR2 (germline): SGHAT, FQNNGV. The CDR3 nucleotides read TGTGCCAGCAGCCGGACTAGGGTCGGAGAGACCCAGTACTTC. Translated, it gives CASSRTRVGETQYF.

This clone turned up a few times. J is TRBJ2-7 and V is TRBV11-2, with D uncertain. The CDR3 has 15 amino acids. Germline values: CDR1 SGHAT, CDR2 FQNNGV. The V and J ends lost 1 base and 5 bases respectively, with 15 bases between them. CDR3: CASSLVLDFFDEQYF. Here the CDR3 DNA reads TGTGCCAGCAGCTTAGTTCTAGACTTCTTCGACGAGCAGTACTTC.

This clone has only one observation. The V call is TRBV6-5, the J call TRBJ2-5; 7 nucleotides match TRBD2. Trimming took 5 bases from V and 2 from J; bases not matched to a gene: 5. CDR1 and CDR2 (germline): MNHEY, SVGAGI. This CDR3 has 14 residues. In nucleotides, the CDR3 is TGTGCCAGCAGTACCCCGGGACTACAAGAGACCCAGTACTTC. The encoded protein is CASSTPGLQETQYF.

The rearrangement links TRBV18 to TRBJ1-5, with a possible D match to TRBD1 (6 bases). Trimming removed 3 bases from V and 7 bases from J, with 10 bases in between. CDR1 and CDR2 from the germline V gene are KGHSH and LQKENI. This CDR3 has 13 amino acids. As DNA, the CDR3 is TGTGCCAGCTCACCTGACAGGTCCCAGCCCCAGCATTTT. Its protein product is CASSPDRSQPQHF.

This rearrangement joins TRBV7-6 to TRBJ2-2, with D tentatively TRBD2 (6 bases). The germline V and J ends were trimmed by 4 bases and 4 bases, with 13 bases remaining between them. The CDR3 length is 15 residues. Germline values: CDR1 SGHVS, CDR2 FNYEAQ. In DNA form, the CDR3 reads TGTGCCAGCAGCTCGGCGGGGACGTTCACCGGGGAGCTGTTTTTT. It is translated as CASSSAGTFTGELFF.

V is TRBV9 and J is TRBJ1-5; the D gene is possibly TRBD1 (6 bases). This CDR3 contains 13 residues. V was cut by 3 bases and J by 4 bases, with 8 bases left in between. Germline CDR1 and CDR2: SGDLS and YYNGEE. For the CDR3, the DNA is TGTGCCAGCAGCGGGGGGCCTAATCAGCCCCAGCATTTT. It translates to CASSGGPNQPQHF.

The chain is built from TRBV3-1 (or the pseudogene TRBV3-2) and TRBJ2-4; D is possibly TRBD2 (6 bases). This CDR3 contains 14 residues. Germline lookup yields CDR1 LGHDT and CDR2 YNNKEL (reference sequence). V was shortened by 4 bases and J by 14 bases, with 21 bases between the two germline ends. CDR3 residues: CASSPDFLTRLEYF. The CDR3 DNA is TGTGCCAGCAGCCCAGATTTTCTGACACGACTAGAGTACTTC.

This rearrangement joins TRBV5-5 to TRBJ1-2, with 8 bases aligning to TRBD1. CDR3 length equals 15 residues. CDR1 and CDR2 from the germline V gene are SGHKS and YYEKEE (reference sequence). The V gene end was trimmed by 4 bases and the J gene end by 3 bases; junction bases not matched to a gene: 8. In DNA, the CDR3 is TGTGCCAGCAGCCGTTCTCCACAGGGGGACTATGGCTACACCTTC. Encoded protein: CASSRSPQGDYGYTF.

The genes are TRBV5-8 and TRBJ2-5; D gene ambiguous. V dropped 0 bases and J dropped 2 bases, with 17 bases sitting between them. This CDR3 has 17 residues. The germline gives CDR1 SGHTS, CDR2 YDEGEE. This CDR3 reads CASSLGLVAASQETQYF. Written as DNA, the CDR3 is TGTGCCAGCAGCTTGGGGTTGGTTGCGGCGTCTCAAGAGACCCAGTACTTC.

This chain joins TRBV6-5 and TRBJ2-3, with 8 bases fitting TRBD2. The CDR3 runs 15 residues. The germline V gene has CDR1 MNHEY and CDR2 SVGAGI. With 8 bases clipped from V and 4 bases from J, the junction kept 11 bases outside the gene matches. This CDR3 reads CASVVAGGVSDTQYF. In DNA, the CDR3 is TGTGCCAGCGTCGTGGCGGGAGGCGTCTCAGATACGCAGTATTTT.

V usage is TRBV19 and J usage is TRBJ2-1; the D gene is possibly TRBD2 (6 bases). Germline CDR1 and CDR2: LNHDA and SQIVND (reference sequence). Trimming took off 7 bases at V and 4 bases at J, with 14 bases between the two ends. CDR3 length equals 14 residues. The CDR3 here is CASTNLGGYNEQFF. Here the CDR3 DNA reads TGTGCCAGTACAAACCTGGGAGGATACAATGAGCAGTTCTTC.

This clone has only a few counts. The chain carries TRBV6-5 and TRBJ2-7, with 11 bases fitting TRBD2. The V and J ends lost 4 bases and 6 bases, in that order; junction bases with no gene match: 5. Per the germline V gene, CDR1 is MNHEY and CDR2 is SVGAGI. CDR3 length equals 14 residues. The CDR3 spells CASSSTSGSSEQYF. The DNA of the CDR3 is TGTGCCAGCAGTTCTACTAGCGGGAGCTCCGAGCAGTACTTC.

The V gene is TRBV7-3, the J gene TRBJ2-3, with D perhaps matching TRBD1 (5 bases). With 2 bases removed from V and 4 bases from J, the gap between germline ends came to 10 bases. CDR3 length: 14 amino acids. Germline V gene data show CDR1 as SGHTA and CDR2 as FQGTGA. In nucleotides, the CDR3 is TGTGCCAGCAGCTTATTTTCAGGGTCAGATACGCAGTATTTT. It yields the protein CASSLFSGSDTQYF.

J is TRBJ2-3 and V is TRBV27; D is perhaps TRBD2 (6 bases). Germline CDR1 is MNHEY and CDR2 is SMNVEV (reference sequence). The V and J ends lost 6 bases and 2 bases respectively, with 18 bases between them. CDR3 size: 16 residues. CDR3 sequence reads: CASSLGPSGDTDTQYF. The CDR3 nucleotides are TGTGCCAGCAGCCTTGGGCCCTCGGGGGACACAGATACGCAGTATTTT.

To note about this clone: Relative to the germline gene, one junction end is altered; a read error may explain this. V and J are TRBV2 and TRBJ1-4, with TRBD1 identical over 8 bases. The CDR3 covers 11 residues. The V gene's germline CDR1 is SNHLY and CDR2 FYNNEI. CDR3 amino acids: CASSESTGGIF. DNA for the CDR3: TGTGCCAGCAGTGAGAGTACAGGGGGGATATTT.

V gene TRBV30 combines with J gene TRBJ2-7, with D perhaps TRBD1 (6 bases). The CDR3 contains 14 residues. The germline gives CDR1 GTSNPN, CDR2 SVGIG (reference sequence). V lost 2 bases to trimming and J lost 2 bases, with 13 bases between them. This CDR3 reads CAWSLGAHTYEQYF. CDR3 nucleotide sequence: TGTGCCTGGAGTTTGGGGGCGCACACCTACGAGCAGTACTTC.

The genes are TRBV27 and TRBJ1-6, with a possible D match to TRBD1 (5 bases). The CDR3 covers 14 residues. Germline CDR1 MNHEY, CDR2 SMNVEV (reference sequence). V dropped 7 bases and J dropped 8 bases, with 15 bases sitting between them. CDR3 sequence reads: CASTPGGSYSPLHF. CDR3 in DNA: TGTGCCAGCACTCCGGGGGGGAGTTATTCACCCCTCCACTTT.

J is TRBJ1-3 and V is TRBV11-2; 9 bases line up with TRBD1. The CDR3 loop spans 19 amino acids. Germline trimming cut 1 base from V and 4 bases from J; bases unmatched to any gene: 14. Germline V gene lookup returns CDR1 SGHAT and CDR2 FQNNGV. The CDR3 DNA follows: TGTGCCAGCAGCTTAGCCCCCCGGACAGGGGAGAGCTCGGGAAACACCATATATTTT. It yields the protein CASSLAPRTGESSGNTIYF.